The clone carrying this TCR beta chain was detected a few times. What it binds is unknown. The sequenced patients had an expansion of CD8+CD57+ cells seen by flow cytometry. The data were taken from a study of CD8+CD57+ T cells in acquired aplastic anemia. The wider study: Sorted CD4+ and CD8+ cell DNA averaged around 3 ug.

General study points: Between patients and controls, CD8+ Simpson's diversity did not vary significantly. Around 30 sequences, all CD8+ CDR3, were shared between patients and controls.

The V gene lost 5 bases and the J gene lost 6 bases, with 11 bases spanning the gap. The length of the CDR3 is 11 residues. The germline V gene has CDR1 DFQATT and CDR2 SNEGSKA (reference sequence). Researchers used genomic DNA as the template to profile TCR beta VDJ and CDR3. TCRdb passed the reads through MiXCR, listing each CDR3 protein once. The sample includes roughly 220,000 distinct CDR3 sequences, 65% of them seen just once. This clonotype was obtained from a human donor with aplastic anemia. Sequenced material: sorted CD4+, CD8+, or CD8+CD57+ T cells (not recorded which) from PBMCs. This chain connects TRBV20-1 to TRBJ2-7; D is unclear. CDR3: CSASSGAEQYF. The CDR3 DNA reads TGCAGTGCTTCATCCGGCGCCGAGCAGTACTTC.